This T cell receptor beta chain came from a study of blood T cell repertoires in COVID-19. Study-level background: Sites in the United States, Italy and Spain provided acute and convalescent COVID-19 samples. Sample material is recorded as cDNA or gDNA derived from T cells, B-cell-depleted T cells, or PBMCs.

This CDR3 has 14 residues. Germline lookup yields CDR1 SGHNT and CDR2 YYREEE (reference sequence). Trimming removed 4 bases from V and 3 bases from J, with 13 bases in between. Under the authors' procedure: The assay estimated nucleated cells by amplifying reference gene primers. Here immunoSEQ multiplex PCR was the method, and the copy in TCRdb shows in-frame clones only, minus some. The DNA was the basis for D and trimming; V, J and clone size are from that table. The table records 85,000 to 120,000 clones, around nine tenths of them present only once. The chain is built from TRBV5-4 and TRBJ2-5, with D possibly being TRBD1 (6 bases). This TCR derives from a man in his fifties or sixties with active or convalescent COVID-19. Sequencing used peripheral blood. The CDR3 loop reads CASSKSDREETQYF. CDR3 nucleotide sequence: TGTGCCAGCAGCAAATCGGACAGAGAAGAGACCCAGTACTTC.